This TCR beta chain was documented in a study of blood T cell repertoires in COVID-19. Overall study: Researchers got acute and convalescent COVID-19 samples from the United States, Italy and Spain. PBMCs, B-cell-depleted T cells, or T cells were the source of the cDNA or gDNA that made up the material.

Original handling: By means of reference gene primer amplification, nucleated cell counts were estimated. The table came from immunoSEQ multiplex PCR; TCRdb's copy has only in-frame clones and leaves some out. That table gives V, J and clone size, and the DNA gave D and trimming. The sample includes 110,000 or so clones, about 88% of them seen just once. CDR1 and CDR2 (germline): MNHEY, SVGAGI. The CDR3 covers 15 residues. Trimming at V came to 2 bases and at J to 5 bases, leaving 6 bases not matched to a gene. Sequenced input: peripheral blood. The rearrangement uses TRBV6-5 and TRBJ2-5; TRBD2 matches at 9 bases. The source of this sequence is a man in his forties or fifties with acute or convalescent COVID-19. Here the CDR3 DNA reads TGTGCCAGCAGTTACGAGCGGGGGGCCTGGGAGACCCAGTACTTC. It translates to CASSYERGAWETQYF.